These 17 T cell receptor beta chains originate from one sample sequenced in a study of blood T cell repertoires in COVID-19. Repertoires were generated with immunoSEQ multiplex PCR, while TCRdb's copy carries only in-frame clones and drops some. There are fewer than 150,000 clones in the sample; more than 75% occur only once, and roughly 5% lies in the top ten. What was sequenced was peripheral blood. These receptors were collected from a human donor in a cohort sampled during active COVID-19.

This clone was found once. V usage is TRBV28 and J usage is TRBJ2-1, with 7 bases lining up with TRBD1. Germline V lookup: CDR1 MDHEN, CDR2 SYDVKM. Unmatched junction bases numbered 7, after V lost 7 bases and J lost 1 base. The CDR3 has 15 residues. CDR3 amino acids: CASKAAGGSYNEQFF. DNA of the CDR3: TGTGCCAGCAAAGCTGCAGGGGGATCCTACAATGAGCAGTTCTTC. The full variable domain, its missing parts supplied by reference TRBV28 and TRBJ2-1, is DVKVTQSSRYLVKRTGEKVFLECVQDMDHENMFWYRQDPGLGLRLIYFSYDVKMKEKGDIPEGYSVSREKKERFSLILESASTNQTSMYLCASKAAGGSYNEQFFGPGTRLTVL.

The rearrangement joins TRBV6-5 to TRBJ2-2, with TRBD1 matching 9 bases. CDR1 is MNHEY, CDR2 SVGAGI, per germline. This CDR3 has 16 residues. V dropped 3 bases and J dropped 3; count of bases not matched to a gene: 5. The CDR3, as DNA: TGTGCCAGCAGTTATAGGGACAGGGAGGACACCGGGGAGCTGTTTTTT. It specifies CASSYRDREDTGELFF.

This chain uses TRBV6-5 with TRBJ2-5; TRBD1 might be the D (6 bases). Trimming took off 4 bases at V and 4 bases at J, with 13 bases between the two ends. CDR1 MNHEY and CDR2 SVGAGI come from the germline V gene. The CDR3 covers 14 residues. The CDR3 protein is CASSLGQGRETQYF. Here the CDR3 DNA reads TGTGCCAGCAGTTTGGGGCAGGGGCGAGAGACCCAGTACTTC.

This clone came up many times. V is TRBV18 and J is TRBJ2-3, with D maybe TRBD2 (6 bases). The CDR3 contains 14 residues. V shed 0 bases and J shed 4 bases, with 8 bases lying between them. Per the germline V gene, CDR1 is KGHSH and CDR2 is LQKENI. The CDR3 protein is CASSPPLAPDTQYF. CDR3 bases: TGTGCCAGCTCACCACCGCTAGCGCCAGATACGCAGTATTTT.

The chain couples TRBV19 to TRBJ1-5; 9 nucleotides match TRBD1. Germline V CDR1 and CDR2: LNHDA, SQIVND (reference sequence). Unmatched junction bases numbered 7, after V lost 4 bases and J lost 6 bases. CDR3 length equals 15 residues. The CDR3 is CASSTLQGAGQPQHF. The CDR3 nucleotides read TGTGCCAGTAGTACCCTACAGGGGGCAGGTCAGCCCCAGCATTTT.

This rearrangement joins TRBV6-5 to TRBJ1-4; tentatively, D is TRBD1 (5 bases). Looked up from germline, CDR1 is MNHEY and CDR2 is SVGAGI. V lost 6 bases, J lost 8 bases, and 16 bases lay in between. The CDR3 loop spans 14 amino acids. DNA of the CDR3: TGTGCCAGCAGAGGTAGTCAGGGTTGGGAAAAACTGTTTTTT. Its protein is CASRGSQGWEKLFF.

This chain links TRBV28 with TRBJ2-3; tentatively, D is TRBD1 (6 bases). From germline, CDR1 is MDHEN and CDR2 SYDVKM. The CDR3 contains 14 residues. V lost 6 bases and J lost 1, with 11 bases in between. In DNA form, the CDR3 reads TGTGCCAGCAGGGAACCAGGGGGCACAGATACGCAGTATTTT. It yields the protein CASREPGGTDTQYF.

Here the CDR3 reads CASSQGQQNEKLFF. DNA for the CDR3: TGTGCCAGCAGCCAAGGACAGCAAAATGAAAAACTGTTTTTT. The rearrangement uses TRBV4-2 and TRBJ1-4; TRBD1 might be the D (5 bases). The CDR3 totals 14 residues. CDR1 is LGHNA, CDR2 YNFKEQ, per germline. V lost 1 base to trimming and J lost 5 bases, with 8 bases between them.

The genes are TRBV28 and TRBJ2-3, with 15 nucleotides matching TRBD2. The V gene's germline CDR1 is MDHEN and CDR2 SYDVKM. The CDR3 totals 19 residues. Trimming removed 3 bases from V and 6 bases from J; junction bases left unmatched: 13. The CDR3 DNA sequence: TGTGCCAGCAGTTTCGGACTAGCGGGAGGGGATGCGATTCGGGATACGCAGTATTTT. Encoded protein: CASSFGLAGGDAIRDTQYF.

The V and J genes are TRBV7-9 and TRBJ2-2, with D possibly being TRBD1 (5 bases). Trimming removed 1 base at V and 4 bases at J, with 7 bases between. Germline V gene data show CDR1 as SEHNR and CDR2 as FQNEAQ (reference sequence). This CDR3 is 14 amino acids long. CDR3 amino acids: CASSLGTSTGELFF. The CDR3, as DNA: TGTGCCAGCAGCTTAGGGACATCCACCGGGGAGCTGTTTTTT.

The V gene is TRBV6-1, the J gene TRBJ2-1; TRBD2 aligns across 7 bases. This CDR3 spans 15 amino acids. V shed 3 bases, J shed 0 bases, and the junction held 2 bases outside the gene matches. From germline, CDR1 is MNHNS and CDR2 SASEGT. CDR3 region: CASSEGGGSYNEQFF. For the CDR3, the DNA is TGTGCCAGCAGTGAGGGGGGGGGCTCCTACAATGAGCAGTTCTTC.

This clone has ten or more counts. V and J are TRBV2 and TRBJ2-7; 8 nucleotides agree with TRBD1. V lost 9 bases, J lost 1 base, and 8 bases stayed unmatched. The CDR3 length is 14 residues. Germline assignment: CDR1 SNHLY and CDR2 FYNNEI. The DNA of the CDR3 is TGTGCCAGTTGGACGGACAGGGCTTCCTACGAGCAGTACTTC. Residues: CASWTDRASYEQYF.

The chain carries TRBV11-2 and TRBJ2-7, with 9 bases that match TRBD2. CDR3 size: 16 residues. The V segment lost 0 bases and the J segment 1 base; nucleotides outside the gene matches: 4. The germline gives CDR1 SGHAT, CDR2 FQNNGV. CDR3 sequence: CASSLESGRRSYEQYF. CDR3 DNA: TGTGCCAGCAGCTTAGAGAGCGGGAGGAGGTCCTACGAGCAGTACTTC.

This clone was counted only a few times. The V gene is TRBV6-1, the J gene TRBJ2-5; TRBD1 aligns across 8 bases. Germline CDR1 is MNHNS and CDR2 is SASEGT. The junction had 3 bases not matched to a gene; V was cut back by 0 bases and J by 0 bases. The CDR3 length is 16 residues. CDR3 sequence: CASSEAGRGHQETQYF. The CDR3, as DNA: TGTGCCAGCAGTGAAGCAGGCAGGGGGCACCAAGAGACCCAGTACTTC.

This rearrangement joins TRBV6-2 or TRBV6-3 to TRBJ1-5; D gene uncertain. This CDR3 contains 14 residues. Germline-derived CDR1 and CDR2 are MNHEY and SVGEGT. Trimming stripped 0 bases from V and 7 bases from J, with 10 bases between. This CDR3 is CASSYSNLGQPQHF. The CDR3 DNA follows: TGTGCCAGCAGTTACTCGAATCTCGGGCAGCCCCAGCATTTT.

V is TRBV4-1 and J is TRBJ1-5; D gene ambiguous. Looked up from germline, CDR1 is MGHRA and CDR2 is YSYEKL. Trimming took off 0 bases at V and 1 base at J, with 7 bases between the two ends. The CDR3 extends over 15 amino acids. The CDR3 spells CASSQDGLSNQPQHF. CDR3 nucleotides: TGCGCCAGCAGCCAAGATGGACTAAGCAATCAGCCCCAGCATTTT.

The chain carries TRBV29-1 and TRBJ2-1, with 9 nucleotides matching TRBD1. Germline loops: CDR1 SQVTM, CDR2 ANQGSEA. This CDR3 contains 16 residues. The junction had 10 bases not matched to a gene; V was cut back by 1 base and J by 6 bases. CDR3 nucleotides: TGCAGCGTTGAAGCTGCCGACAGGGGGGTTGGCAATGAGCAGTTCTTC. Residues: CSVEAADRGVGNEQFF.